This entry features one T cell receptor (beta chain) sequence. Its antigen is still unknown. The entry originates in a study of cytomegalovirus exposure and HLA in healthy donors. Findings and limits, study-wide: Through in vitro validation, a few CMV-associated chains were shown to be specific for CMV antigens. Across donors, presence/absence analyses took sequencing depth to be roughly uniform.

Donors likely had unrecorded immune exposures despite being nominally healthy when sampled. The germline V gene has CDR1 SGHTA and CDR2 FQGNSA. V lost 4 bases, J lost 2 bases, and 15 bases stayed unmatched. This CDR3 region has 18 residues. The PCR ran on 60 Vbeta and 13 Jbeta primers. Using immunoSEQ multiplex PCR, the repertoire was profiled, and TCRdb retains in-frame clones only, with some absent. The sample holds 130,000 or so clones, just over 65% seen once. Sequenced: PBMCs. The clonotype comes from a young man in good health and CMV-seronegative. The V gene is TRBV7-2, the J gene TRBJ2-7; 9 bases line up with TRBD2. CDR3 DNA sequence: TGTGCCAGCAGCTCCCCCTCCCGACCGGCGGGAGGGACCTACGAGCAGTACTTC. Its translation is CASSSPSRPAGGTYEQYF.